One and the same sample provided the 28 T cell receptor beta chains below, sequenced in a study of cytomegalovirus exposure and HLA in healthy donors. Measured with immunoSEQ multiplex PCR; TCRdb has only the in-frame clones, and not every one. The sample holds about 60,000 clones, more than 85% seen once. Source material: PBMCs. These receptors were obtained from a woman aged 18-30 years in good health and CMV-seronegative.

The chain joins TRBV2 to TRBJ1-1; D not certain. Germline V gene lookup returns CDR1 SNHLY and CDR2 FYNNEI. This CDR3 has 12 amino acids. Trimming cost V 8 bases and J 7 bases, with 14 bases left between them. Here the CDR3 DNA reads TGTGCCAGCGAGGCGGCGAACGGTGAAGCTTTCTTT. Residues: CASEAANGEAFF.

This clone was detected once. The rearrangement links TRBV5-4 to TRBJ2-1; 10 bases align to TRBD2. V lost 5 bases, J lost 5 bases, and 13 bases stayed unmatched. This CDR3 is built from 17 residues. Germline V lookup: CDR1 SGHNT, CDR2 YYREEE (reference sequence). The CDR3 reads CASRGLPSGRPHNEQFF. As DNA, the CDR3 is TGTGCCAGCAGGGGCCTACCTAGCGGGAGACCCCACAATGAGCAGTTCTTC. The full variable domain, rest sourced from reference TRBV5-4 and TRBJ2-1, is ETGVTQSPTHLIKTRGQQVTLRCSSQSGHNTVSWYQQALGQGPQFIFQYYREEENGRGNFPPRFSGLQFPNYSSELNVNALELDDSALYLCASRGLPSGRPHNEQFFGPGTRLTVL.

The sample holds a few counts of this clone. The V gene is TRBV2, the J gene TRBJ1-3; D is possibly TRBD1 (6 bases). CDR1 SNHLY and CDR2 FYNNEI come from the germline V gene. The CDR3 contains 12 residues. V lost 9 bases, J lost 8 bases, and 14 bases lay in between. CDR3 protein: CASWSGADTIYF. CDR3 in DNA: TGTGCCAGTTGGTCAGGGGCGGACACCATATATTTT.

The chain joins TRBV5-1 to TRBJ1-2, with D unclear. CDR1 and CDR2 from the germline V gene are SGHRS and YFSETQ. V was shortened by 3 bases and J by 0 bases, with 12 bases between the two germline ends. The CDR3 has 15 amino acids. CDR3 DNA sequence: TGCGCCAGCAGCTCTAATTCACCTGCTAACTATGGCTACACCTTC. Translating it yields CASSSNSPANYGYTF.

This chain joins TRBV9 and TRBJ2-4; D unresolved. V was pared by 4 bases and J by 3 bases, with 14 bases between. Germline V lookup: CDR1 SGDLS, CDR2 YYNGEE. The CDR3 runs 15 residues. CDR3 DNA sequence: TGTGCCAGCAGCCCGGAAATAGGCGGCAAAAACATTCAGTACTTC. This translates into CASSPEIGGKNIQYF.

This clone was detected only once. V gene TRBV6-6 combines with J gene TRBJ2-7; 9 nucleotides agree with TRBD1. This CDR3 is built from 15 residues. The ends lost 0 bases at V and 4 bases at J; junction bases unmatched: 4. Germline V CDR1 and CDR2: MNHNY, SVGAGI (reference sequence). The CDR3, as DNA: TGTGCCAGCAGTTACTCCGGGACAGGGTGGTACGAGCAGTACTTC. Translation gives CASSYSGTGWYEQYF.

This chain joins TRBV27 and TRBJ2-1, with D possibly matching TRBD1 (6 bases). The V gene's germline CDR1 is MNHEY and CDR2 SMNVEV (reference sequence). The V and J ends lost 3 bases and 9 bases respectively, with 15 bases between them. The CDR3 runs 14 residues. CDR3 in amino acids: CASSFGTRVGEQFF. CDR3 coding DNA: TGTGCCAGCAGTTTCGGGACACGGGTAGGTGAGCAGTTCTTC.

V and J are TRBV5-1 and TRBJ2-1; unclear D gene. V was cut by 4 bases and J by 7 bases, with 9 bases left in between. CDR3 length: 12 residues. CDR1 is SGHRS and CDR2 is YFSETQ in the germline V gene. For the CDR3, the DNA is TGCGCCAGCAGCCGAGCGAGGAATGAGCAGTTCTTC. As protein: CASSRARNEQFF.

The CDR3 sequence is CASTREPSLANYGYTF. The CDR3 DNA follows: TGTGCCAGCACCCGGGAACCCTCGTTAGCTAACTATGGCTACACCTTC. V gene TRBV7-2 combines with J gene TRBJ1-2; D gene uncertain. The CDR3 runs 16 residues. With 7 bases removed from V and 0 bases from J, the gap between germline ends came to 18 bases. The germline CDR1 and CDR2 sequences are SGHTA and FQGNSA.

The rearrangement links TRBV4-1 to TRBJ1-1, with D possibly matching TRBD1 (5 bases). This CDR3 has 14 residues. The V gene lost 4 bases and the J gene lost 0 bases, with 9 bases spanning the gap. From germline, CDR1 is MGHRA and CDR2 YSYEKL. DNA for the CDR3: TGCGCCAGCAGCCCGGGGGGTATGAACACTGAAGCTTTCTTT. It encodes CASSPGGMNTEAFF.

The V gene is TRBV19, the J gene TRBJ2-1; TRBD2 agrees at 11 bases. V trimming: 4 bases; J trimming: 3 bases; junction bases outside the gene matches: 2. This CDR3 has 15 amino acids. Germline CDR1 and CDR2: LNHDA and SQIVND (reference sequence). CDR3 protein: CASSRTSGYYNEQFF. The CDR3 DNA is TGTGCCAGTAGTAGGACTAGCGGGTACTACAATGAGCAGTTCTTC.

J is TRBJ1-1 and V is TRBV2; D is undetermined. From germline, CDR1 is SNHLY and CDR2 FYNNEI. CDR3 size: 14 residues. With 8 bases removed from V and 3 bases from J, the gap between germline ends came to 16 bases. The chain's CDR3 is CASSPDNVYTEAFF. The CDR3 region has the DNA TGTGCCAGCTCCCCAGATAACGTGTACACTGAAGCTTTCTTT.

This chain connects TRBV7-2 to TRBJ2-7, with 9 bases matching TRBD2. CDR1 and CDR2 from the germline V gene are SGHTA and FQGNSA. Trimming at V came to 1 base and at J to 6 bases, leaving 7 bases not matched to a gene. The CDR3 covers 15 residues. As DNA, the CDR3 is TGTGCCAGCAGCTTAGATAGTAGCGGGAGTTTCGAGCAGTACGTC. It is translated as CASSLDSSGSFEQYV.

This chain connects TRBV6-5 to TRBJ1-3; D gene ambiguous. The CDR3 is 13 residues long. The germline V gene has CDR1 MNHEY and CDR2 SVGAGI. V was shortened by 5 bases and J by 4 bases, with 9 bases between the two germline ends. CDR3 nucleotide sequence: TGTGCCAGCAGTCCCGGACTCGGAAACACCATATATTTT. This translates into CASSPGLGNTIYF.

CDR3 nucleotides: TGTGCCAGCAGCCCCGATAGAGATACGCAGTATTTT. It is translated as CASSPDRDTQYF. V and J are TRBV11-3 and TRBJ2-3; D gene unclear. Germline CDR1 reads SGHNT; CDR2 reads YENEEA. CDR3 length equals 12 residues. Between the trimmed V and J ends, which lost 5 bases and 5 bases, there was a span of 8 bases.

V is TRBV29-1 and J is TRBJ2-5; D call uncertain. CDR3 size: 14 residues. Trimming cost V 4 bases and J 2 bases, with 14 bases left between them. Germline V gene sequence: CDR1 SQVTM, CDR2 ANQGSEA. This CDR3 is CSVGPVGQQETQYF. DNA for the CDR3: TGCAGCGTTGGCCCCGTTGGGCAGCAAGAGACCCAGTACTTC.

CDR3: CASSRASYNEQFF. The CDR3 DNA reads TGTGCCAGCAGTCGCGCTAGCTACAATGAGCAGTTCTTC. The chain carries TRBV27 and TRBJ2-1; D gene uncertain. V lost 5 bases, J lost 3 bases, and 8 bases lay in between. Germline V lookup: CDR1 MNHEY, CDR2 SMNVEV (reference sequence). The CDR3 consists of 13 residues.

This rearrangement joins TRBV5-4 to TRBJ1-1; D gene unclear. Deletions cut 4 bases from V and 8 bases from J, with 12 bases between. Germline V gene lookup returns CDR1 SGHNT and CDR2 YYREEE (reference sequence). The CDR3 runs to 12 residues. The DNA of the CDR3 is TGTGCCAGCAGCCAAAAACCAGGCGAAGCTTTCTTT. As protein: CASSQKPGEAFF.

This clone came up once. The gene calls are TRBV11-1 and TRBJ2-2, with TRBD2 identical over 10 bases. The trim removed 6 bases at V and 6 bases at J, leaving 13 bases unmatched. The germline CDR1 and CDR2 sequences are SGHAT and FQDESV (reference sequence). There are 17 residues in the CDR3. The CDR3 nucleotides are TGTGCCAGCAGGCTCGGGACTAGCGTGGGAGTCCCCGGGGAGCTGTTTTTT. Protein: CASRLGTSVGVPGELFF.

V and J are TRBV19 and TRBJ1-3; D is possibly TRBD1 (5 bases). In germline, CDR1 is LNHDA, CDR2 SQIVND (reference sequence). Trimming took off 1 base at V and 1 base at J, with 5 bases between the two ends. The CDR3 length is 14 residues. The CDR3 region is CASSIAGSGNTIYF. The CDR3 DNA sequence: TGTGCCAGTAGTATAGCAGGGTCTGGAAACACCATATATTTT.

This sequence joins TRBV9 and TRBJ2-3; no definite D call. CDR1 and CDR2 from the germline V gene are SGDLS and YYNGEE. The CDR3 loop spans 14 amino acids. With 0 bases removed from V and 6 bases from J, the gap between germline ends came to 11 bases. CDR3 loop: CASSVELTSDTQYF. The CDR3, as DNA: TGTGCCAGCAGCGTAGAACTCACCTCGGATACGCAGTATTTT.

This sequence joins TRBV5-6 and TRBJ1-2; D unclear. V was clipped by 3 bases and J by 8 bases, with 14 bases between them. The germline gives CDR1 SGHDT, CDR2 YYEEEE. This CDR3 comprises 13 residues. The CDR3, as DNA: TGTGCCAGCAGCTCTTACCTGGAGAGAGGCTACACCTTC. Encoded protein: CASSSYLERGYTF.

The chain links TRBV19 to TRBJ1-2; tentative D call: TRBD1 (5 bases). V lost 5 bases and J 4 bases, leaving 14 bases between the germline ends. The CDR3 has 14 amino acids. CDR1 is LNHDA, CDR2 SQIVND, per germline (reference sequence). CDR3 loop: CASSSPGMGYGYTF. The CDR3 DNA follows: TGTGCCAGTAGTTCCCCAGGGATGGGCTATGGCTACACCTTC.

V and J are TRBV5-1 and TRBJ1-1; D not resolved. The CDR3 contains 13 residues. In germline, CDR1 is SGHRS, CDR2 YFSETQ. V shed 3 bases and J shed 0 bases, with 6 bases lying between them. This CDR3 reads CASSSQLNTEAFF. CDR3 DNA: TGCGCCAGCAGCTCCCAATTGAACACTGAAGCTTTCTTT.

This clone was detected once. This rearrangement joins TRBV5-4 to TRBJ2-7; TRBD1 aligns across 9 bases. V shed 4 bases, J shed 0 bases, and the junction held 14 bases outside the gene matches. Germline lookup yields CDR1 SGHNT and CDR2 YYREEE (reference sequence). The CDR3 has 18 residues. CDR3 bases: TGTGCCAGCAGCCGAGGACAGGGGCTCCACCAAAGCTCCTACGAGCAGTACTTC. Translation: CASSRGQGLHQSSYEQYF. Drawing the rest from reference TRBV5-4 and TRBJ2-7, the complete variable domain is ETGVTQSPTHLIKTRGQQVTLRCSSQSGHNTVSWYQQALGQGPQFIFQYYREEENGRGNFPPRFSGLQFPNYSSELNVNALELDDSALYLCASSRGQGLHQSSYEQYFGPGTRLTVT.

The rearrangement joins TRBV5-1 to TRBJ2-3, with TRBD2 identical over 7 bases. The V and J ends lost 4 bases and 0 bases, in that order; junction bases with no gene match: 11. Germline CDR1 is SGHRS and CDR2 is YFSETQ. CDR3 length equals 17 residues. CDR3 amino acids: CASSPGTNPASTDTQYF. In DNA form, the CDR3 reads TGCGCCAGCAGCCCCGGGACTAACCCTGCTAGCACAGATACGCAGTATTTT.

The V and J genes are TRBV6-5 and TRBJ1-3; 7 bases are shared with TRBD1. Germline V gives CDR1 MNHEY, CDR2 SVGAGI. The CDR3 sequence is 15 residues long. The V segment lost 5 bases and the J segment 2 bases; nucleotides outside the gene matches: 6. The CDR3 DNA is TGTGCCAGCAGTCCCGGGACAGCACCTGGAAACACCATATATTTT. This codes for CASSPGTAPGNTIYF.

This chain links TRBV5-5 with TRBJ2-3, with unresolved D. Germline V lookup: CDR1 SGHKS, CDR2 YYEKEE (reference sequence). CDR3 length: 16 residues. V was shortened by 4 bases and J by 2 bases, with 17 bases between the two germline ends. As DNA, the CDR3 is TGTGCCAGCAGCCCGTTCCCCAAACTAATCACAGATACGCAGTATTTT. Its translation: CASSPFPKLITDTQYF.